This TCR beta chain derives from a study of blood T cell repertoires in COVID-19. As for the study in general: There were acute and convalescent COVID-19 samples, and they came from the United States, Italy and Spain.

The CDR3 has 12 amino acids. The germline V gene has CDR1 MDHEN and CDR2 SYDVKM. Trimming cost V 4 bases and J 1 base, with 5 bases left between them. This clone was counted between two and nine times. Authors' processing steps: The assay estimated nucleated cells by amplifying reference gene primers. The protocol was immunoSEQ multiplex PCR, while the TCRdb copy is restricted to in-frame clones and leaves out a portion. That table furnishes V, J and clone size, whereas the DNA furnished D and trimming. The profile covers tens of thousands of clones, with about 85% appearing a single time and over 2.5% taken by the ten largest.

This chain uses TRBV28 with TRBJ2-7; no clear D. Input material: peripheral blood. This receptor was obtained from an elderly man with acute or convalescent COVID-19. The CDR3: CASSSPSYEQYF. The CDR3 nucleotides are TGTGCCAGCAGTTCCCCATCCTACGAGCAGTACTTC.